This T cell receptor (beta chain) was documented in a study of shared clonotypes between healthy human individuals. Terminally differentiated effector memory CD45RA+ cells were left out of the naive CD8 fraction, which was CD45RO-negative and positively selected for CCR7. The CDR3 consists of 11 residues. Trimming cost V 4 bases and J 6 bases, with 7 bases left between them. The germline V gene encodes CDR1 LNHDA and CDR2 SQIVND (reference sequence). TCRdb keeps only in-frame clones here, not all; method: immunoSEQ multiplex PCR. This sample has roughly 2 million clones, with 85% to 95% found just once.

The chain recombines TRBV19 with TRBJ2-7; unclear D gene. Source material: naive CD8+ T cells sorted from blood. The receptor was derived from a man between 18 and 35 years old in good health. The CDR3 coding sequence is TGTGCCAGTAGTAGTAGTTTCGAGCAGTACTTC. Translation gives CASSSSFEQYF. Full variable domain (rest looked up from reference TRBV19 and TRBJ2-7): DGGITQSPKYLFRKEGQNVTLSCEQNLNHDAMYWYRQDPGQGLRLIYYSQIVNDFQKGDIAEGYSVSREKKESFPLTVTSAQKNPTAFYLCASSSSFEQYFGPGTRLTVT.